These T cell receptor beta chains were read from a single sample in a study of PD-1 blockade in classical Hodgkin lymphoma. TCRdb keeps only in-frame clones here, not all; method: immunoSEQ multiplex PCR. The sample consists of 20,000 to 25,000 clones, under 75% of them appearing once. The sequencing used CD4+ T cells from blood, collected before the fourth cycle of nivolumab. The receptor source for this set is a human donor with classical Hodgkin lymphoma. Both conserved end residues are part of each CDR3. The D gene is left open where the match is weak. Clone size appears in some rows only: once, few, many, or a class for an expanded clone.

clone size: -
V gene: TRBV30
D gene: -
J gene: TRBJ2-7
CDR3 protein: CAWDNGITGYEQYF
CDR3 DNA: TGTGCCTGGGACAACGGGATCACAGGCTACGAGCAGTACTTC

clone size: -
V gene: TRBV4-3
D gene: -
J gene: TRBJ1-1
CDR3 protein: CASSQEASMNTEAFF
CDR3 DNA: TGCGCCAGCAGCCAAGAGGCCAGCATGAACACTGAAGCTTTCTTT

clone size: few
V gene: TRBV13
D gene: -
J gene: TRBJ2-7
CDR3 protein: CASSLAGELGYEQYF
CDR3 DNA: TGTGCCAGCAGCTTAGCCGGGGAATTAGGCTACGAGCAGTACTTC

clone size: -
V gene: TRBV20-1
D gene: -
J gene: TRBJ2-1
CDR3 protein: CSAHYNEQFF
CDR3 DNA: TGCAGTGCTCACTACAATGAGCAGTTCTTC

clone size: -
V gene: TRBV29-1
D gene: -
J gene: TRBJ2-5
CDR3 protein: CSVLDNLFQETQYF
CDR3 DNA: TGCAGCGTTTTGGACAACCTATTTCAAGAGACCCAGTACTTC

clone size: -
V gene: TRBV2
D gene: TRBD2
J gene: TRBJ2-5
CDR3 protein: CASSGPGLQETQYF
CDR3 DNA: TGTGCCAGCAGTGGACCGGGACTACAAGAGACCCAGTACTTC

clone size: -
V gene: TRBV5-6
D gene: -
J gene: TRBJ2-3
CDR3 protein: CASSLALGAPVDTQYF
CDR3 DNA: TGTGCCAGCAGCTTGGCCTTGGGGGCGCCGGTAGATACGCAGTATTTT

clone size: -
V gene: TRBV15
D gene: -
J gene: TRBJ1-4
CDR3 protein: CATSRGGDAEKLFF
CDR3 DNA: TGTGCCACCAGCAGAGGGGGAGATGCGGAAAAACTGTTTTTT

clone size: -
V gene: TRBV7-6
D gene: TRBD2
J gene: TRBJ2-1
CDR3 protein: CASSLVPSGGAAYNEQFF
CDR3 DNA: TGTGCCAGCAGCTTAGTCCCCAGCGGGGGGGCCGCCTACAATGAGCAGTTCTTC

clone size: -
V gene: TRBV28
D gene: -
J gene: TRBJ2-3
CDR3 protein: CAASTRQKSPRDTQYF
CDR3 DNA: TGTGCAGCTAGTACCAGACAGAAGTCTCCAAGGGATACGCAGTATTTT

clone size: few
V gene: TRBV28
D gene: -
J gene: TRBJ1-2
CDR3 protein: CASSSGGLGYGYTF
CDR3 DNA: TGTGCCAGCAGTTCGGGGGGGCTAGGCTATGGCTACACCTTC

clone size: -
V gene: TRBV18
D gene: -
J gene: TRBJ1-4
CDR3 protein: CASSLGRRDEKLFF
CDR3 DNA: TGTGCCAGCTCACTGGGGCGACGGGATGAAAAACTGTTTTTT

clone size: once
V gene: TRBV4-2
D gene: -
J gene: TRBJ2-7
CDR3 protein: CASSQGTIGDEQYF
CDR3 DNA: TGTGCCAGCAGCCAGGGAACGATTGGAGACGAGCAGTACTTC

clone size: few
V gene: TRBV12-5
D gene: -
J gene: TRBJ1-2
CDR3 protein: CASGPLSLEKNTF
CDR3 DNA: TGTGCTAGTGGTCCACTTAGTCTGGAAAAAAACACCTTC

clone size: -
V gene: TRBV9
D gene: TRBD1
J gene: TRBJ1-3
CDR3 protein: CASSVAGQGISGNTIYF
CDR3 DNA: TGTGCCAGCAGCGTAGCGGGACAGGGTATCTCTGGAAACACCATATATTTT

clone size: -
V gene: TRBV7-8
D gene: -
J gene: TRBJ1-4
CDR3 protein: CASSLRFRAQRTNEKLFF
CDR3 DNA: TGTGCCAGCAGCTTAAGGTTCAGGGCCCAGCGAACTAATGAAAAACTGTTTTTT

clone size: -
V gene: TRBV6-8
D gene: TRBD2
J gene: TRBJ2-3
CDR3 protein: CATPASGGTDTQYF
CDR3 DNA: TGTGCCACTCCGGCTAGCGGGGGGACAGATACGCAGTATTTT

clone size: -
V gene: TRBV5-1
D gene: -
J gene: TRBJ1-1
CDR3 protein: CASSLLDFNTEAFF
CDR3 DNA: TGCGCCAGCAGCTTACTGGACTTTAACACTGAAGCTTTCTTT

clone size: once
V gene: TRBV27
D gene: TRBD1
J gene: TRBJ1-4
CDR3 protein: CASSFRGPTTNEKLFF
CDR3 DNA: TGTGCCAGCAGCTTTAGGGGGCCTACAACTAATGAAAAACTGTTTTTT

clone size: -
V gene: TRBV18
D gene: -
J gene: TRBJ2-3
CDR3 protein: CASAAQTWDTQYF
CDR3 DNA: TGTGCCAGCGCTGCCCAAACGTGGGATACGCAGTATTTT

clone size: -
V gene: TRBV5-3
D gene: -
J gene: TRBJ1-4
CDR3 protein: CARSHGKLDEKLFF
CDR3 DNA: TGTGCCAGAAGCCATGGGAAACTGGATGAAAAACTGTTTTTT

clone size: -
V gene: TRBV6-1
D gene: -
J gene: TRBJ2-7
CDR3 protein: CASRVTTDLSYEQYF
CDR3 DNA: TGTGCCAGCAGGGTCACGACAGACTTAAGCTACGAGCAGTACTTC

clone size: once
V gene: TRBV25-1
D gene: -
J gene: TRBJ2-1
CDR3 protein: CASSESVGESSYNEQFF
CDR3 DNA: TGTGCCAGCAGTGAATCGGTCGGGGAGAGCTCCTACAATGAGCAGTTCTTC

clone size: -
V gene: TRBV28
D gene: TRBD2
J gene: TRBJ2-7
CDR3 protein: CASSSMDILAGLAADYEQYF
CDR3 DNA: TGTGCCAGCAGTTCCATGGATATCCTCGCAGGACTAGCGGCGGACTACGAGCAGTACTTC

clone size: -
V gene: TRBV5-1
D gene: -
J gene: TRBJ2-2
CDR3 protein: CASSFSGRSATGELFF
CDR3 DNA: TGCGCCAGCAGCTTCTCTGGGAGATCGGCCACCGGGGAGCTGTTTTTT

clone size: -
V gene: TRBV9
D gene: TRBD1
J gene: TRBJ2-1
CDR3 protein: CASSVGRDRVYNEQFF
CDR3 DNA: TGTGCCAGCAGCGTAGGACGGGACAGGGTGTACAATGAGCAGTTCTTC

clone size: once
V gene: TRBV28
D gene: -
J gene: TRBJ2-2
CDR3 protein: CASSGGLGTGELFF
CDR3 DNA: TGTGCCAGCAGTGGTGGGCTCGGGACCGGGGAGCTGTTTTTT

clone size: few
V gene: TRBV7-3
D gene: TRBD1
J gene: TRBJ2-5
CDR3 protein: CASSSGGEETQYF
CDR3 DNA: TGTGCCAGCAGTTCAGGGGGCGAAGAGACCCAGTACTTC

clone size: few
V gene: TRBV2
D gene: TRBD1
J gene: TRBJ1-2
CDR3 protein: CASSQRDSYGYTF
CDR3 DNA: TGTGCCAGCAGCCAACGGGACAGCTATGGCTACACCTTC

clone size: -
V gene: TRBV5-4
D gene: -
J gene: TRBJ2-7
CDR3 protein: CASSLASGRLAEQYF
CDR3 DNA: TGTGCCAGCAGCTTGGCAAGCGGGCGCCTGGCCGAGCAGTACTTC

clone size: -
V gene: TRBV29-1
D gene: -
J gene: TRBJ2-5
CDR3 protein: CSAGLGQETQYF
CDR3 DNA: TGCAGCGCCGGATTAGGGCAAGAGACCCAGTACTTC

clone size: -
V gene: TRBV7-2
D gene: -
J gene: TRBJ1-2
CDR3 protein: CASSLGEGGRSDYTF
CDR3 DNA: TGTGCCAGCAGCTTAGGAGAGGGGGGGCGGAGTGACTACACCTTC

clone size: -
V gene: TRBV19
D gene: -
J gene: TRBJ2-7
CDR3 protein: CASSISRGSSYEQYF
CDR3 DNA: TGTGCCAGTAGTATATCAAGGGGAAGCTCCTACGAGCAGTACTTC

clone size: -
V gene: TRBV5-1
D gene: -
J gene: TRBJ1-1
CDR3 protein: CASSLAGGTNTEAFF
CDR3 DNA: TGCGCCAGCAGCTTGGCCGGGGGGACGAACACTGAAGCTTTCTTT

clone size: -
V gene: TRBV19
D gene: TRBD2
J gene: TRBJ2-5
CDR3 protein: CASSPGLPGETQYF
CDR3 DNA: TGTGCCAGTAGTCCGGGACTACCAGGGGAGACCCAGTACTTC

clone size: few
V gene: TRBV5-8
D gene: TRBD1
J gene: TRBJ1-5
CDR3 protein: CASSPEWTGSHQPQHF
CDR3 DNA: TGTGCCAGCAGCCCGGAATGGACAGGGTCTCATCAGCCCCAGCATTTT

clone size: -
V gene: TRBV11-1
D gene: -
J gene: TRBJ2-2
CDR3 protein: CATTRQPNTGELFF
CDR3 DNA: TGTGCCACCACGCGACAGCCGAACACCGGGGAGCTGTTTTTT

clone size: -
V gene: TRBV7-2
D gene: -
J gene: TRBJ2-4
CDR3 protein: CASSLFGAETAKNIQYF
CDR3 DNA: TGTGCCAGCAGCTTATTCGGGGCAGAGACAGCCAAAAACATTCAGTACTTC

clone size: few
V gene: TRBV4-2
D gene: TRBD1
J gene: TRBJ1-2
CDR3 protein: CASSPSQGDFYGYTF
CDR3 DNA: TGTGCCAGCAGCCCCTCCCAGGGGGATTTTTATGGCTACACCTTC

clone size: -
V gene: TRBV6-5
D gene: -
J gene: TRBJ2-5
CDR3 protein: CASSYGGLLQETQYF
CDR3 DNA: TGTGCCAGCAGTTACGGCGGACTGTTACAAGAGACCCAGTACTTC

clone size: once
V gene: TRBV19
D gene: -
J gene: TRBJ2-5
CDR3 protein: CASSRGGGEGETQYF
CDR3 DNA: TGTGCCAGTAGTAGGGGAGGAGGGGAAGGCGAGACCCAGTACTTC

clone size: -
V gene: TRBV7-9
D gene: -
J gene: TRBJ1-1
CDR3 protein: CASSPRGAATEAFF
CDR3 DNA: TGTGCCAGCAGCCCAAGGGGAGCGGCCACTGAAGCTTTCTTT

clone size: -
V gene: TRBV4-3
D gene: TRBD2
J gene: TRBJ2-5
CDR3 protein: CASSLEGAGGETQYF
CDR3 DNA: TGCGCCAGCAGCTTGGAGGGCGCGGGGGGAGAGACCCAGTACTTC

clone size: -
V gene: TRBV7-2
D gene: -
J gene: TRBJ1-2
CDR3 protein: CASSLQGGGSYGYTF
CDR3 DNA: TGTGCCAGCAGCCTGCAAGGTGGGGGGTCCTACGGCTACACCTTC

clone size: -
V gene: TRBV28
D gene: TRBD1
J gene: TRBJ2-3
CDR3 protein: CALGGSTDTQYF
CDR3 DNA: TGTGCCTTAGGGGGCAGCACAGATACGCAGTATTTT

clone size: -
V gene: TRBV2
D gene: -
J gene: TRBJ1-3
CDR3 protein: CASSDRVLRNTIYF
CDR3 DNA: TGTGCCAGCAGTGACCGGGTACTGCGCAACACCATATATTTT

clone size: -
V gene: TRBV6-6
D gene: -
J gene: TRBJ1-1
CDR3 protein: CAGGRADIVGTEAFF
CDR3 DNA: TGTGCCGGGGGCAGGGCGGATATTGTTGGCACTGAAGCTTTCTTT

clone size: -
V gene: TRBV19
D gene: -
J gene: TRBJ2-2
CDR3 protein: CASSIVWSRRLVGELFF
CDR3 DNA: TGTGCCAGTAGTATAGTTTGGAGCAGGCGCCTCGTCGGGGAGCTGTTTTTT

clone size: few
V gene: TRBV28
D gene: -
J gene: TRBJ1-2
CDR3 protein: CASSLQRVEGYTF
CDR3 DNA: TGTGCCAGCAGTTTACAGAGGGTCGAGGGCTACACCTTC

clone size: -
V gene: TRBV28
D gene: -
J gene: TRBJ2-2
CDR3 protein: CASNTRAGELFF
CDR3 DNA: TGTGCCAGCAACACAAGGGCCGGGGAGCTGTTTTTT

clone size: few
V gene: TRBV7-2
D gene: -
J gene: TRBJ1-5
CDR3 protein: CASSFTSNQPQHF
CDR3 DNA: TGTGCCAGCAGCTTTACGAGCAATCAGCCCCAGCATTTT

clone size: -
V gene: TRBV5-1
D gene: -
J gene: TRBJ1-1
CDR3 protein: CASSLAGAGNTEAFF
CDR3 DNA: TGCGCCAGCAGCTTGGCCGGTGCGGGGAACACTGAAGCTTTCTTT

clone size: medium-sized
V gene: TRBV5-8
D gene: -
J gene: TRBJ1-5
CDR3 protein: CASSFPVGGYSNQPQHF
CDR3 DNA: TGTGCCAGCAGCTTCCCCGTTGGGGGATATAGCAATCAGCCCCAGCATTTT

clone size: few
V gene: TRBV30
D gene: -
J gene: TRBJ1-6
CDR3 protein: CAWSEEYNSPLHF
CDR3 DNA: TGTGCCTGGAGTGAGGAGTATAATTCACCCCTCCACTTT

clone size: -
V gene: TRBV9
D gene: -
J gene: TRBJ2-7
CDR3 protein: CASSVGEGQALEQYF
CDR3 DNA: TGTGCCAGCAGCGTAGGAGAAGGGCAGGCCCTCGAGCAGTACTTC

clone size: -
V gene: TRBV19
D gene: TRBD1
J gene: TRBJ2-7
CDR3 protein: CASSIAGGPSYEQYF
CDR3 DNA: TGTGCCAGTAGTATCGCAGGGGGTCCCTCCTACGAGCAGTACTTC

clone size: -
V gene: TRBV11-3
D gene: TRBD1
J gene: TRBJ2-3
CDR3 protein: CASSPRTGGLGDTQYF
CDR3 DNA: TGTGCCAGCAGCCCCCGAACAGGGGGTTTGGGGGATACGCAGTATTTT

clone size: -
V gene: TRBV2
D gene: TRBD2
J gene: TRBJ2-5
CDR3 protein: CASKALAGAQETQYF
CDR3 DNA: TGTGCCAGCAAAGCTCTAGCGGGGGCTCAAGAGACCCAGTACTTC

clone size: -
V gene: TRBV28
D gene: TRBD2
J gene: TRBJ2-5
CDR3 protein: CASSLSPPGTSGETQYF
CDR3 DNA: TGTGCCAGCAGTTTATCCCCCCCCGGGACTAGCGGAGAGACCCAGTACTTC